The 10 T cell receptor beta chains below were found in one sample sequenced in a study of molecular identifiers for immune sequencing clone quantification. From the PCR reads, TCRdb called clonotypes with MiXCR, one entry per CDR3 protein. Counted here are about 320,000 distinct CDR3 sequences, 24% occurring once; the ten biggest clones make up about 0.71%. The sequenced sample consisted of naive CD8+ T cells from blood, with Jurkat cell RNA spiked in. The subset is: FACS-sorted CD8+CD4-CCR7+CD45RA+ naive T cells. The receptors were sampled from a human donor in good health. Some libraries in this study had Jurkat cell RNA spiked in.

V and J are TRBV30 and TRBJ2-1; 9 nucleotides line up with TRBD2. CDR1 and CDR2 (germline): GTSNPN, SVGIG (reference sequence). The CDR3 is made up of 14 amino acids. V shed 4 bases, J shed 6 bases, and the junction held 7 bases outside the gene matches. CDR3 sequence reads: CAWNPTSGCNEQFF. CDR3 DNA sequence: TGTGCCTGGAACCCGACTAGCGGATGCAATGAGCAGTTCTTC. Complete variable domain (other parts from reference TRBV30 and TRBJ2-1): SQTIHQWPATLVQPVGSPLSLECTVEGTSNPNLYWYRQAAGRGLQLLFYSVGIGQISSEVPQNLSASRPQDRQFILSSKKLLLSDSGFYLCAWNPTSGCNEQFFGPGTRLTVL.

In regard to this clonotype: A much larger clone is a single base away; this may be a read error. The conserved final phenylalanine or tryptophan is absent from the CDR3, which likely points to a read error. The V call is TRBV7-9, the J call TRBJ2-7; D ambiguous. Deletions cut 4 bases from V and 5 bases from J, with 15 bases between. CDR3 length: 14 residues. Germline CDR1 SEHNR, CDR2 FQNEAQ (reference sequence). CDR3 sequence reads: CASSYQNPLDEQYI. In DNA, the CDR3 is TGTGCCAGCAGCTACCAAAACCCCTTGGACGAGCAGTACATC.

This clonotype was observed many times. This chain joins TRBV6-6 and TRBJ2-1; possible D gene TRBD2, 6 bases. CDR3 length: 15 residues. Trimming cost V 5 bases and J 9 bases, with 20 bases left between them. Germline assignment: CDR1 MNHNY and CDR2 SVGAGI (reference sequence). The CDR3 DNA sequence: TGTGCCAGCAGTATACTAGCTACGGGGGTTGTTGAGCAGTTCTTC. It yields the protein CASSILATGVVEQFF.

The V and J genes are TRBV7-9 and TRBJ2-5, with D possibly TRBD2 on 7 matching bases. Trimming stripped 0 bases from V and 1 base from J, with 15 bases between. The CDR3 has 17 amino acids. Per the germline V gene, CDR1 is SEHNR and CDR2 is FQNEAQ (reference sequence). As DNA, the CDR3 is TGTGCCAGCAGCTTAGCGCTAAGCGGGACATTCCAAGAGACCCAGTACTTC. The encoded protein is CASSLALSGTFQETQYF. The full variable domain, in which reference TRBV7-9 and TRBJ2-5 provide the parts outside the CDR3, is DTGVSQNPRHKITKRGQNVTFRCDPISEHNRLYWYRQTLGQGPEFLTYFQNEAQLEKSRLLSDRFSAERPKGSFSTLEIQRTEQGDSAMYLCASSLALSGTFQETQYFGPGTRLLVL.

This clonotype has a handful of counts. V usage is TRBV27 and J usage is TRBJ1-2; the D gene is possibly TRBD1 (6 bases). From germline, CDR1 is MNHEY and CDR2 SMNVEV (reference sequence). Trimming cost V 6 bases and J 4 bases, with 12 bases left between them. This CDR3 comprises 13 residues. CDR3 coding DNA: TGTGCCAGCAGAATGACAGGTCGCTATGGCTACACCTTC. Its translation is CASRMTGRYGYTF.

Concerning this clonotype: With a much larger clone just one base away, this may be a read error. This chain links TRBV12-3 or TRBV12-4 with TRBJ2-3, with TRBD1 matching 9 bases. The CDR3 contains 15 residues. Germline trimming cut 10 bases from V and 2 bases from J; bases unmatched to any gene: 10. CDR3 sequence (DNA): TGTGCCAACACCTCCGGGACAGGGCTCACAGATACGCAGTATTTT. This sequence encodes CANTSGTGLTDTQYF.

This clonotype was observed at least ten times. This chain connects TRBV9 to TRBJ2-1, with D maybe TRBD2 (6 bases). The CDR3 length is 16 residues. V lost 4 bases, J lost 3 bases, and 17 bases lay in between. Per the germline V gene, CDR1 is SGDLS and CDR2 is YYNGEE. The CDR3 bases are TGTGCCAGCAGCCCCCCTTCGGGGAGGTACTACAATGAGCAGTTCTTC. This sequence encodes CASSPPSGRYYNEQFF.

Only a few counts were recorded for this clonotype. The rearrangement uses TRBV14 and TRBJ1-2; D is uncertain. The V end was cut by 1 base, the J end by 6 bases, with 9 bases between. Germline V gives CDR1 SGHDN, CDR2 FVKESK. This CDR3 contains 13 residues. Here the CDR3 DNA reads TGTGCCAGCAGCCAAGTTGGGGAGGATGGCTACACCTTC. It specifies CASSQVGEDGYTF.

The chain combines TRBV12-5 with TRBJ1-2; 7 bases are shared with TRBD1. CDR1 LGHNT and CDR2 FRNRAP come from the germline V gene. V was clipped by 6 bases and J by 1 base; unmatched bases: 17. There are 18 residues in the CDR3. The CDR3 nucleotides are TGTGCTAGTGGCCCACCCGGACAGGCCCTCTATTTTAACTATGGCTACACCTTC. Amino acids: CASGPPGQALYFNYGYTF. The whole variable domain, filled in from reference TRBV12-5 and TRBJ1-2, reads DARVTQTPRHKVTEMGQEVTMRCQPILGHNTVFWYRQTMMQGLELLAYFRNRAPLDDSGMPKDRFSAEMPDATLATLKIQPSEPRDSAVYFCASGPPGQALYFNYGYTFGSGTRLTVV.

This clonotype came up many times. J is TRBJ1-1 and V is TRBV12-3 or TRBV12-4; the D is unclear. Trimming removed 6 bases from V and 7 bases from J, with 9 bases in between. The length of the CDR3 is 11 residues. The CDR3 DNA sequence: TGTGCCAGCAGGATACGGTTTGAAGCTTTCTTT. It is translated as CASRIRFEAFF.